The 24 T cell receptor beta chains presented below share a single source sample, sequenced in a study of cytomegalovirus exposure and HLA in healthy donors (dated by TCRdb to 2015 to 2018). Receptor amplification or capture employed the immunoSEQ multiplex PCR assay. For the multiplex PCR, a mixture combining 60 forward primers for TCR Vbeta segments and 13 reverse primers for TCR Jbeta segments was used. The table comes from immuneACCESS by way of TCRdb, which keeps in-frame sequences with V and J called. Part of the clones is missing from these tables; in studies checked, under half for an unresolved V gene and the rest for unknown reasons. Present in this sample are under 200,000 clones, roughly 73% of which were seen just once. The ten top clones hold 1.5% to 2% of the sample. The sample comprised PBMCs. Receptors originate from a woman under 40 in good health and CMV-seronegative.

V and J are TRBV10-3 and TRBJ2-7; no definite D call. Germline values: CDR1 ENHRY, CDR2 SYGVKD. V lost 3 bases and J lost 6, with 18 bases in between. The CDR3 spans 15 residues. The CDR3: CAISDEKLLVREQYF. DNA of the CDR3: TGTGCCATCAGTGACGAAAAGTTATTGGTGCGCGAGCAGTACTTC.

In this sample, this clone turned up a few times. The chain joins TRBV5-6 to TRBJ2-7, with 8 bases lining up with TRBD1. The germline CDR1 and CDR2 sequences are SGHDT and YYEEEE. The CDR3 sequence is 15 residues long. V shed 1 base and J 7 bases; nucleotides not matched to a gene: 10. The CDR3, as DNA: TGTGCCAGCAGCTTGTTAGGACAGGGTGTAGGTGAGCAGTACTTC. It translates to CASSLLGQGVGEQYF.

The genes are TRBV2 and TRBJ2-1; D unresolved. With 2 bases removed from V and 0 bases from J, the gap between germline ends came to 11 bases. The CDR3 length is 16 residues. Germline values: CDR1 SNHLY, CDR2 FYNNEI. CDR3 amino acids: CASSESKYSSYNEQFF. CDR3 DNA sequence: TGTGCCAGCAGTGAATCAAAATATAGCTCCTACAATGAGCAGTTCTTC.

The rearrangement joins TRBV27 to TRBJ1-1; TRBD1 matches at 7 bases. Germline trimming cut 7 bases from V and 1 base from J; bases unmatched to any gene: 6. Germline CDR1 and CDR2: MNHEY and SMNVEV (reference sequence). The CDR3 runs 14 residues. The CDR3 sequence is CASNPGQTNTEAFF. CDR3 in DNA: TGTGCCAGCAACCCGGGACAGACGAACACTGAAGCTTTCTTT.

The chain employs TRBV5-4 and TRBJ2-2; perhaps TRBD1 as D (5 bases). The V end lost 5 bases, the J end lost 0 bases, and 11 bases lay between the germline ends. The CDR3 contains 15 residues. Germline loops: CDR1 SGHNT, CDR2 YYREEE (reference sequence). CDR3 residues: CASSSDRSNTGELFF. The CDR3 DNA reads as TGTGCCAGCAGTAGTGACAGATCGAACACCGGGGAGCTGTTTTTT.

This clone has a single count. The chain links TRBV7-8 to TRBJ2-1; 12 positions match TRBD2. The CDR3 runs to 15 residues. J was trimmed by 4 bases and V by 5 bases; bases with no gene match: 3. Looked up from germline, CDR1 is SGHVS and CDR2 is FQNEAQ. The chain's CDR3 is CASSPLAGGYNEQFF. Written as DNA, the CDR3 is TGTGCCAGCAGCCCTCTAGCGGGGGGGTACAATGAGCAGTTCTTC. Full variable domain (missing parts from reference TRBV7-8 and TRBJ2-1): GAGVSQSPRYKVAKRGQDVALRCDPISGHVSLFWYQQALGQGPEFLTYFQNEAQLDKSGLPSDRFFAERPEGSVSTLKIQRTQQEDSAVYLCASSPLAGGYNEQFFGPGTRLTVL.

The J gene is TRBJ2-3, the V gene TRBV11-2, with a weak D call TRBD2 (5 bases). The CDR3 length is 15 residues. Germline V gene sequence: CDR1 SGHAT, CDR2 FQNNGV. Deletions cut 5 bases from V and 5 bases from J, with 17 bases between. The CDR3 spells CASSTLGLMQDTQYF. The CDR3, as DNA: TGTGCCAGCAGCACACTCGGACTGATGCAAGATACGCAGTATTTT.

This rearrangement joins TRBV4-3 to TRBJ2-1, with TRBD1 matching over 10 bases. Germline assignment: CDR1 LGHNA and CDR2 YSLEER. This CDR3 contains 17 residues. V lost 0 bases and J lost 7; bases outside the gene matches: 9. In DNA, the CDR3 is TGCGCCAGCAGCCAAGATTTTTGGGACAGGGGTTCAAATGAGCAGTTCTTC. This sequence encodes CASSQDFWDRGSNEQFF.

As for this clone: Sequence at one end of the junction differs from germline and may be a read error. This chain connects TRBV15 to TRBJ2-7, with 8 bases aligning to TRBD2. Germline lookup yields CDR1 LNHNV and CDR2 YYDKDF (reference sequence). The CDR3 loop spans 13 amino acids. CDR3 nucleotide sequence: TGTGCCACCAGCAGAGTCGGGGGGGAAAGACAGGACTTC. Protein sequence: CATSRVGGERQDF.

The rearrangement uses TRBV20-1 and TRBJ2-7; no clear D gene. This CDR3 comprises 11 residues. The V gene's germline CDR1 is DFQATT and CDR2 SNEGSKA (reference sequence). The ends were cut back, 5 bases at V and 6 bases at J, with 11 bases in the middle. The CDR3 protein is CSASITLEQYF. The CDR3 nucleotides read TGCAGTGCTTCTATCACCCTCGAGCAGTACTTC.

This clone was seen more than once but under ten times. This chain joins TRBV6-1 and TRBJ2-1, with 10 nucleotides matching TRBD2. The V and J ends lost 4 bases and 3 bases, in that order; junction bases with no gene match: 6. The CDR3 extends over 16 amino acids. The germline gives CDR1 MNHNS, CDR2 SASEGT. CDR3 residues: CASSVWTSGIYNEQFF. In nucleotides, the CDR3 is TGTGCCAGCAGTGTCTGGACTAGCGGAATCTACAATGAGCAGTTCTTC.

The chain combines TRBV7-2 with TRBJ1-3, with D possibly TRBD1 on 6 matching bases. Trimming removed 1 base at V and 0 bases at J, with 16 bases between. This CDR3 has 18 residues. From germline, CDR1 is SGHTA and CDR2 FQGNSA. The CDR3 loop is CASSLEAGGPSSGNTIYF. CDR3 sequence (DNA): TGTGCCAGCAGCTTAGAGGCGGGGGGGCCGAGCTCTGGAAACACCATATATTTT.

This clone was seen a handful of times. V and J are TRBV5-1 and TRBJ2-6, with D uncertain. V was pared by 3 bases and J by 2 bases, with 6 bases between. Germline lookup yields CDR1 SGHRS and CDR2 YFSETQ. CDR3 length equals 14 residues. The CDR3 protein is CASSWAAGANVLTF. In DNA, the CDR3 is TGCGCCAGCAGCTGGGCAGCTGGGGCCAACGTCCTGACTTTC.

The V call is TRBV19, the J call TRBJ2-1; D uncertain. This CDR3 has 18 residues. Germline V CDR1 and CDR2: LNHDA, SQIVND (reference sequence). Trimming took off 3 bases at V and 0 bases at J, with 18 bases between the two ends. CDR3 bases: TGTGCCAGTAGTATCCCGACTTGGCTCAGCGCCTCCTACAATGAGCAGTTCTTC. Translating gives CASSIPTWLSASYNEQFF.

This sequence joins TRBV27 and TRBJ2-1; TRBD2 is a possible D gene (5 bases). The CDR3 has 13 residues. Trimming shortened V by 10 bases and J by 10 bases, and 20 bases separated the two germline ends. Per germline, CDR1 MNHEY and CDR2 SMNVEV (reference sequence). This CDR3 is CATYGLYRSEQFF. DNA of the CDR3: TGTGCCACCTACGGACTCTACCGCTCGGAGCAGTTCTTC.

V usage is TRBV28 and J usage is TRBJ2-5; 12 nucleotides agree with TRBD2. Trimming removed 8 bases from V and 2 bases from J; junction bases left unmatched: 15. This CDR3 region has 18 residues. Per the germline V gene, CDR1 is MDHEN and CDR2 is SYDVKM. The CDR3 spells CASGALETSGSGQETQYF. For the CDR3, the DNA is TGTGCCAGCGGGGCCCTCGAGACTAGCGGGAGTGGTCAAGAGACCCAGTACTTC.

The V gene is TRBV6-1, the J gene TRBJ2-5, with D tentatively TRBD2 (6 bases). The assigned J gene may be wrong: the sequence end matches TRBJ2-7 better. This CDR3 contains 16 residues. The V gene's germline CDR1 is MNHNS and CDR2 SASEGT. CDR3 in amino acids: CASSEAKRANSYEQYF. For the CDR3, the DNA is TGTGCCAGCAGTGAAGCGAAGCGGGCCAATTCCTACGAGCAGTACTTC.

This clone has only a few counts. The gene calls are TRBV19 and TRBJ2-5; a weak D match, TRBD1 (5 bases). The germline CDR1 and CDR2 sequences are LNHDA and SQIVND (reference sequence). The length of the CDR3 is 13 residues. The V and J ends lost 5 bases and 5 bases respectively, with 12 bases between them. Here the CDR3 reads CASSFRVDETQYF. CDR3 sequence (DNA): TGTGCCAGTAGTTTCAGGGTTGACGAGACCCAGTACTTC.

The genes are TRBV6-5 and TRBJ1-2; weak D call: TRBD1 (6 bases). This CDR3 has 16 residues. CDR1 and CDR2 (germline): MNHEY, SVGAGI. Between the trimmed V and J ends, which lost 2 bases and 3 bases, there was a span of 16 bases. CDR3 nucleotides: TGTGCCAGCAGTTACAAGCTGGCAGGGGCCGACTATGGCTACACCTTC. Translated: CASSYKLAGADYGYTF.

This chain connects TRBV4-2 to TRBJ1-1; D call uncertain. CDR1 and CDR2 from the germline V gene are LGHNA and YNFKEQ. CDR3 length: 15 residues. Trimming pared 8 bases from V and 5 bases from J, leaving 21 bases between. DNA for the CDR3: TGTGCCAGCCACGACATCCAGAGGCTAGCAACTGAAGCTTTCTTT. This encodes CASHDIQRLATEAFF.

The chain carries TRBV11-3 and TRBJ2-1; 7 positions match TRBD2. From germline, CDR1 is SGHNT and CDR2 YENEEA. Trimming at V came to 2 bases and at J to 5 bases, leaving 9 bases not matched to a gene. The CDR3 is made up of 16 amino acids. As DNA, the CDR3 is TGTGCCAGCAGCTTACGGACTAGATTTGGGAACAATGAGCAGTTCTTC. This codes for CASSLRTRFGNNEQFF. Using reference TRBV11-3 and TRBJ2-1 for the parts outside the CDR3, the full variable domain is EAGVVQSPRYKIIEKKQPVAFWCNPISGHNTLYWYLQNLGQGPELLIRYENEEAVDDSQLPKDRFSAERLKGVDSTLKIQPAELGDSAVYLCASSLRTRFGNNEQFFGPGTRLTVL.

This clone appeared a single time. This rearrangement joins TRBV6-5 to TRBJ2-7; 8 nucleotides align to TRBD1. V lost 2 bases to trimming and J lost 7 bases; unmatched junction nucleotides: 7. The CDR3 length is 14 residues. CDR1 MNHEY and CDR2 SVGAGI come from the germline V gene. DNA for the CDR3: TGTGCCAGCAGTTACGGGGCAGGGGGCGGGGAGCAGTACTTC. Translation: CASSYGAGGGEQYF.

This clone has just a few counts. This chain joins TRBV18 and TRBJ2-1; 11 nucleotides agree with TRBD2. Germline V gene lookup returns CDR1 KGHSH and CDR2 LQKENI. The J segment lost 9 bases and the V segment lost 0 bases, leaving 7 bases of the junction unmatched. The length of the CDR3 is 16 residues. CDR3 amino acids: CASSPPLLAGVIEQFF. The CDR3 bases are TGTGCCAGCTCACCACCGTTACTAGCGGGAGTAATTGAGCAGTTCTTC.

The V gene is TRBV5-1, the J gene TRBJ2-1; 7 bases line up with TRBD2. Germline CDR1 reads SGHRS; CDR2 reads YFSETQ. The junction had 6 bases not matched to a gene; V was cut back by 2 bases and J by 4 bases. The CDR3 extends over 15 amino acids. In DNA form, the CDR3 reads TGCGCCAGCAGCTTTTCGGGGGGAATTTACAATGAGCAGTTCTTC. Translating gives CASSFSGGIYNEQFF.